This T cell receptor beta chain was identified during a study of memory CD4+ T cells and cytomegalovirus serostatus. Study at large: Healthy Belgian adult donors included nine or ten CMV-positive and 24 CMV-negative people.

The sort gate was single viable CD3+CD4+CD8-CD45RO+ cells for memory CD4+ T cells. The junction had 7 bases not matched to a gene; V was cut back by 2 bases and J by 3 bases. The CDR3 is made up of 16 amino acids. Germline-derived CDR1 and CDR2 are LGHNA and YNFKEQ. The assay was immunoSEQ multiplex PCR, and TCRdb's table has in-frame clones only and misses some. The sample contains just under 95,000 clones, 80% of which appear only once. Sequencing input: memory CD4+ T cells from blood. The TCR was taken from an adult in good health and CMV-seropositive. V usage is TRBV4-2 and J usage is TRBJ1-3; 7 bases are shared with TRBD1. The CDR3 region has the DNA TGTGCCAGCAGCCAAAGAGGGGGCATCGGTGGAAACACCATATATTTT. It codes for CASSQRGGIGGNTIYF.